These 29 T cell receptor beta chains came from one sample sequenced in a study of OX40 agonist ivuxolimab in advanced cancers. TCRdb keeps only in-frame clones here, not all; method: immunoSEQ multiplex PCR. The repertoire holds about 30,000 clones, 75% to 90% seen once, with 25% to 30% in the top ten. The material sequenced was CD4+ or CD8+ T cells sorted from blood, taken in a trial of the OX40 agonist ivuxolimab. The receptors were gathered from an adult with an advanced solid tumor such as melanoma, head and neck, liver or kidney cancer.

The rearrangement links TRBV27 to TRBJ1-6; 8 nucleotides agree with TRBD1. In germline, CDR1 is MNHEY, CDR2 SMNVEV (reference sequence). The trim removed 6 bases at V and 9 bases at J, leaving 10 bases unmatched. The CDR3 has 15 amino acids. The DNA of the CDR3 is TGTGCCAGCAGCAGGGGGCTAGGGGGTTTTTCACCCCTCCACTTT. Its protein is CASSRGLGGFSPLHF.

This sequence joins TRBV7-2 and TRBJ2-7; 10 bases match TRBD2. Per the germline V gene, CDR1 is SGHTA and CDR2 is FQGNSA. The CDR3 runs 14 residues. V dropped 5 bases and J dropped 1; count of bases not matched to a gene: 2. DNA of the CDR3: TGTGCCAGCAGCAAGACTAGCGGGTCCTACGAGCAGTACTTC. Protein sequence: CASSKTSGSYEQYF.

The chain is built from TRBV6-5 and TRBJ1-4; TRBD1 aligns across 7 bases. The CDR3 is 14 amino acids. The V segment lost 5 bases and the J segment 8 bases; nucleotides outside the gene matches: 8. Germline-derived CDR1 and CDR2 are MNHEY and SVGAGI. The CDR3 reads CASSGLQGWEKLFF. DNA of the CDR3: TGTGCCAGCAGTGGTCTACAGGGGTGGGAAAAACTGTTTTTT.

This clone was seen only once. CDR3 bases: TGCGCCAGCCGATTAGCGGGGGGGAACCTCAATGAGCAGTTCTTC. Its translation is CASRLAGGNLNEQFF. The chain combines TRBV5-1 with TRBJ2-1; 11 nucleotides align to TRBD2. V trimming: 7 bases; J trimming: 6 bases; junction bases outside the gene matches: 9. Germline V gene sequence: CDR1 SGHRS, CDR2 YFSETQ. The CDR3 extends over 15 amino acids.

This chain joins TRBV5-6 and TRBJ1-1; TRBD1 agrees at 7 bases. V lost 3 bases and J lost 0; bases outside the gene matches: 2. CDR1 and CDR2 (germline): SGHDT, YYEEEE. This CDR3 has 14 residues. The CDR3 sequence: CASSWGQLNTEAFF. In nucleotides, the CDR3 is TGTGCCAGCAGCTGGGGACAGTTGAACACTGAAGCTTTCTTT. Combining the CDR3 with reference TRBV5-6 and TRBJ1-1 gives the whole variable domain DAGVTQSPTHLIKTRGQQVTLRCSPKSGHDTVSWYQQALGQGPQFIFQYYEEEERQRGNFPDRFSGHQFPNYSSELNVNALLLGDSALYLCASSWGQLNTEAFFGQGTRLTVV.

The rearrangement uses TRBV5-1 and TRBJ2-7; D may be TRBD1 or TRBD2 (5 bases each). This CDR3 comprises 15 residues. Trimming took off 0 bases at V and 2 bases at J, with 12 bases between the two ends. CDR1 and CDR2 (germline): SGHRS, YFSETQ. In DNA form, the CDR3 reads TGCGCCAGCAGCTTGGACGGGACCGACCCCTACGAGCAGTACTTC. As protein: CASSLDGTDPYEQYF.

This clone was seen more than once but under ten times. This chain connects TRBV7-9 to TRBJ2-7; possible D gene TRBD2, 6 bases. Germline CDR1 reads SEHNR; CDR2 reads FQNEAQ (reference sequence). The CDR3 covers 12 residues. The V gene lost 5 bases and the J gene lost 7 bases, with 12 bases spanning the gap. In DNA, the CDR3 is TGTGCCAGCAGCCTCGGGAGCGGTGAGCAGTACTTC. It translates to CASSLGSGEQYF.

The chain joins TRBV6-1 to TRBJ2-5, with D possibly matching TRBD1 (5 bases). The end of the DNA fits TRBJ2-7 better, so the J call may be wrong. The CDR3 contains 17 residues. Germline V CDR1 and CDR2: MNHNS, SASEGT. CDR3 protein: CASSDTLFEDNSYEQYF. CDR3 DNA sequence: TGTGCCAGCAGTGATACCCTGTTTGAGGACAACTCCTACGAGCAGTACTTC.

The chain carries TRBV5-1 and TRBJ2-7; D remains unclear. This CDR3 contains 13 residues. The V end lost 6 bases, the J end lost 0 bases, and 10 bases lay between the germline ends. Germline V lookup: CDR1 SGHRS, CDR2 YFSETQ. CDR3 sequence reads: CASIPAGSYEQYF. The DNA of the CDR3 is TGCGCCAGCATTCCAGCCGGCTCCTACGAGCAGTACTTC.

V and J are TRBV25-1 and TRBJ1-1; 9 bases agree with TRBD1. Germline V CDR1 and CDR2: MGHDK, SYGVNS. CDR3 length: 17 residues. The V segment lost 1 base and the J segment 1 base; nucleotides outside the gene matches: 7. The CDR3 spells CASSEWVTGQGNTEAFF. For the CDR3, the DNA is TGTGCCAGCAGTGAATGGGTAACGGGACAGGGGAACACTGAAGCTTTCTTT.

The V and J genes are TRBV6-1 and TRBJ2-5; no clear D. The V and J ends lost 2 bases and 5 bases respectively, with 6 bases between them. This CDR3 has 12 amino acids. Germline V lookup: CDR1 MNHNS, CDR2 SASEGT. CDR3 nucleotide sequence: TGTGCCAGCAGTGAATTTTGGGAGACCCAGTACTTC. It yields the protein CASSEFWETQYF.

Only one count was recorded for this clone. The J gene is TRBJ1-6, the V gene TRBV25-1, with TRBD1 matching 10 bases. There are 13 residues in the CDR3. The junction had 4 bases not matched to a gene; V was cut back by 10 bases and J by 7 bases. Looked up from germline, CDR1 is MGHDK and CDR2 is SYGVNS. The CDR3 spells CANWGQGNSPLHF. The CDR3 DNA reads TGTGCCAATTGGGGACAGGGGAATTCACCCCTCCACTTT.

The rearrangement joins TRBV6-1 to TRBJ1-1; D might be TRBD1 (5 bases). V shed 6 bases and J shed 3 bases, with 8 bases lying between them. The length of the CDR3 is 12 residues. Germline V lookup: CDR1 MNHNS, CDR2 SASEGT. As DNA, the CDR3 is TGTGCCAGCAGGAGGGGATACACTGAAGCTTTCTTT. Residues: CASRRGYTEAFF.

This chain uses TRBV25-1 with TRBJ1-2; 10 bases are shared with TRBD1. J gave up 0 bases and V 2 bases, and 0 bases lay outside the gene matches. Germline V gene sequence: CDR1 MGHDK, CDR2 SYGVNS. The CDR3 contains 15 residues. The CDR3 DNA is TGTGCCAGCAGTGAAGGACAGGGGGCTAACTATGGCTACACCTTC. Protein sequence: CASSEGQGANYGYTF.

CDR3 region: CASSEYGGGAYEQYF. CDR3 coding DNA: TGTGCCAGCAGTGAATATGGCGGGGGGGCCTACGAGCAGTACTTC. The V and J genes are TRBV6-1 and TRBJ2-7, with 9 bases lining up with TRBD2. The germline gives CDR1 MNHNS, CDR2 SASEGT. V was pared by 2 bases and J by 2 bases, with 4 bases of the junction left unmatched. This CDR3 is 15 amino acids long.

This clone has just a few counts. The V gene is TRBV27, the J gene TRBJ2-3; tentative D call: TRBD2 (6 bases). In germline, CDR1 is MNHEY, CDR2 SMNVEV (reference sequence). The V and J ends lost 3 bases and 0 bases respectively, with 10 bases between them. This CDR3 comprises 15 residues. CDR3 sequence (DNA): TGTGCCAGCAGTTTGTTTGCGGGGAGCACAGATACGCAGTATTTT. It translates to CASSLFAGSTDTQYF.

This sequence joins TRBV5-6 and TRBJ1-5, with unresolved D. Between the trimmed V and J ends, which lost 2 bases and 7 bases, there was a span of 7 bases. This CDR3 contains 12 residues. Germline values: CDR1 SGHDT, CDR2 YYEEEE. The CDR3 sequence is CASSFQEQPQHF. As DNA, the CDR3 is TGTGCCAGCAGCTTCCAGGAGCAGCCCCAGCATTTT. Looking up the rest from reference TRBV5-6 and TRBJ1-5 gives the full variable domain: DAGVTQSPTHLIKTRGQQVTLRCSPKSGHDTVSWYQQALGQGPQFIFQYYEEEERQRGNFPDRFSGHQFPNYSSELNVNALLLGDSALYLCASSFQEQPQHFGDGTRLSIL.

The V gene is TRBV5-1, the J gene TRBJ2-5; TRBD2 aligns across 8 bases. The CDR3 consists of 14 residues. Trimming took 6 bases from V and 5 from J; bases not matched to a gene: 9. In germline, CDR1 is SGHRS, CDR2 YFSETQ. CDR3 coding DNA: TGCGCCAGCAACCCCGGGACTAGTGCGGAGACCCAGTACTTC. Amino acid sequence: CASNPGTSAETQYF.

This clone was counted once. The V gene is TRBV14, the J gene TRBJ2-7; D gene unclear. This CDR3 is 14 amino acids long. Germline CDR1 reads SGHDN; CDR2 reads FVKESK. Trimming stripped 5 bases from V and 4 bases from J, with 15 bases between. In nucleotides, the CDR3 is TGTGCCAGCAGCTATCCGTTTAGCTCTTACGAGCAGTACTTC. This codes for CASSYPFSSYEQYF.

The CDR3 reads CASSLVTGAEQFF. CDR3 sequence (DNA): TGTGCCAGCAGCTTAGTCACGGGGGCCGAGCAGTTCTTC. V and J are TRBV11-2 and TRBJ2-1; tentatively, D is TRBD1 or TRBD2 (6 bases each). V was clipped by 1 base and J by 10 bases, with 11 bases between them. This CDR3 is 13 amino acids long. From germline, CDR1 is SGHAT and CDR2 FQNNGV.

This clone showed up just once. The rearrangement joins TRBV18 to TRBJ2-7, with TRBD1 matching 8 bases. The CDR3 is 14 amino acids. With 1 base clipped from V and 5 bases from J, the junction kept 4 bases outside the gene matches. Germline CDR1 and CDR2: KGHSH and LQKENI. Written as DNA, the CDR3 is TGTGCCAGCTCACCACAGGACAGGGTCCACGAGCAGTACTTC. It yields the protein CASSPQDRVHEQYF.

The V call is TRBV7-9, the J call TRBJ1-3; TRBD1 aligns across 9 bases. V trimming: 6 bases; J trimming: 0 bases; junction bases outside the gene matches: 6. Germline lookup yields CDR1 SEHNR and CDR2 FQNEAQ (reference sequence). The CDR3 has 16 residues. CDR3 sequence: CASRGDRAISGNTIYF. CDR3 DNA: TGTGCCAGCAGGGGGGACAGGGCCATCTCTGGAAACACCATATATTTT.

The chain links TRBV10-2 to TRBJ1-1; D gene ambiguous. With 3 bases removed from V and 3 bases from J, the gap between germline ends came to 8 bases. CDR3 length: 13 residues. Germline assignment: CDR1 WSHSY and CDR2 SAAADI. The CDR3 region has the DNA TGCGCCAGCAGTGAAAACGGTTACACTGAAGCTTTCTTT. Protein sequence: CASSENGYTEAFF.

The chain links TRBV27 to TRBJ2-3; TRBD2 is a possible D gene (7 bases). V was pared by 6 bases and J by 6 bases, with 22 bases between. The CDR3 has 16 residues. Per the germline V gene, CDR1 is MNHEY and CDR2 is SMNVEV (reference sequence). CDR3: CASRLSWGGRGDTQYF. The CDR3 nucleotides are TGTGCCAGCAGACTATCTTGGGGGGGGAGGGGGGATACGCAGTATTTT.

This clone showed up just a few times. The gene calls are TRBV10-2 and TRBJ2-1, with 13 bases lining up with TRBD2. The germline V gene has CDR1 WSHSY and CDR2 SAAADI. J was trimmed by 11 bases and V by 5 bases; bases with no gene match: 9. There are 15 residues in the CDR3. CDR3 in DNA: TGCGCCAGCAGTCAACCGGGACTAGCGGGGCCTCAGCAGTTCTTC. It encodes CASSQPGLAGPQQFF.

The V call is TRBV10-3, the J call TRBJ2-7, with 8 positions matching TRBD2. CDR3 length equals 16 residues. V shed 8 bases and J 3 bases; nucleotides not matched to a gene: 15. Germline lookup yields CDR1 ENHRY and CDR2 SYGVKD. CDR3 in amino acids: CAILRLAGSLGYEQYF. The CDR3 nucleotides read TGTGCCATCCTCCGGCTAGCGGGTTCCCTCGGCTACGAGCAGTACTTC.

The rearrangement links TRBV27 to TRBJ1-6, with D perhaps matching TRBD1 (6 bases). The V gene's germline CDR1 is MNHEY and CDR2 SMNVEV (reference sequence). The CDR3 spans 14 residues. Deletions cut 6 bases from V and 1 base from J, with 7 bases between. In DNA form, the CDR3 reads TGTGCCAGCAGAACAGGGTCCTATAATTCACCCCTCCACTTT. This codes for CASRTGSYNSPLHF.

The chain links TRBV7-8 to TRBJ2-5; 12 bases are a match to TRBD2. V was clipped by 0 bases and J by 3 bases; unmatched bases: 5. This CDR3 contains 17 residues. CDR1 SGHVS and CDR2 FQNEAQ come from the germline V gene. The CDR3 loop is CASSLARASGGEETQYF. The CDR3 DNA is TGTGCCAGCAGCTTAGCGAGGGCTAGCGGGGGGGAAGAGACCCAGTACTTC.

V gene TRBV7-6 combines with J gene TRBJ2-5, with D uncertain. CDR3 length: 13 amino acids. V was clipped by 5 bases and J by 4 bases, with 11 bases between them. In germline, CDR1 is SGHVS, CDR2 FNYEAQ. The CDR3 is CASSLDTRETQYF. The CDR3 DNA sequence: TGTGCCAGCAGCCTTGATACCCGAGAGACCCAGTACTTC. Together with reference TRBV7-6 and TRBJ2-5, the CDR3 gives the full variable domain: GAGVSQSPRYKVTKRGQDVALRCDPISGHVSLYWYRQALGQGPEFLTYFNYEAQQDKSGLPNDRFSAERPEGSISTLTIQRTEQRDSAMYRCASSLDTRETQYFGPGTRLLVL.